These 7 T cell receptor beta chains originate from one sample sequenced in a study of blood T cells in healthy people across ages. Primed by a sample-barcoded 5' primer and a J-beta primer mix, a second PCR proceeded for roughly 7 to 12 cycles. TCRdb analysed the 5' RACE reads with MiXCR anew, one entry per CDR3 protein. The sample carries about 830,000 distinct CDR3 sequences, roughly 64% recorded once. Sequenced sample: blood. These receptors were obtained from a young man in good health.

CDR3 nucleotide sequence: TGTGCCAGCAGTGTACAGGGGGCCACCCACGAGCAGTACTTC. It encodes CASSVQGATHEQYF. This chain links TRBV2 with TRBJ2-7; 9 positions match TRBD1. This CDR3 contains 14 residues. Per the germline V gene, CDR1 is SNHLY and CDR2 is FYNNEI. The V segment lost 4 bases and the J segment 5 bases; nucleotides outside the gene matches: 6.

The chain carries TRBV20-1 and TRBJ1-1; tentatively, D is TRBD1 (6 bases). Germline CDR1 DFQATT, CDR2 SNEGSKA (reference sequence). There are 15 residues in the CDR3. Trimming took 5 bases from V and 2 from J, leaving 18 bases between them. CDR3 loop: CSAVVLGRGNTEAFF. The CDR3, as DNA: TGCAGTGCTGTCGTTTTAGGCAGGGGAAACACTGAAGCTTTCTTT.

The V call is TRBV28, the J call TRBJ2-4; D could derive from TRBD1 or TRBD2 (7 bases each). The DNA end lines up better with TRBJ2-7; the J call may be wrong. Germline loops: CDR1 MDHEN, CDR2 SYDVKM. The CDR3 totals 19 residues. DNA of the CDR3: TGTGCCAGCAGTCCCCAGGGGGTCCTGCATGCGGGGAGGGTTTACGAGCAGTACTTC. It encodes CASSPQGVLHAGRVYEQYF.

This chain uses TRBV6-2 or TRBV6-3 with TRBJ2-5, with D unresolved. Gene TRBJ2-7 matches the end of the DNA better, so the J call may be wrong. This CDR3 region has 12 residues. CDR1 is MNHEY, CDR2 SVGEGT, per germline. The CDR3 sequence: CASGDLTYEQYF. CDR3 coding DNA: TGTGCCAGCGGGGATCTTACCTACGAGCAGTACTTC.

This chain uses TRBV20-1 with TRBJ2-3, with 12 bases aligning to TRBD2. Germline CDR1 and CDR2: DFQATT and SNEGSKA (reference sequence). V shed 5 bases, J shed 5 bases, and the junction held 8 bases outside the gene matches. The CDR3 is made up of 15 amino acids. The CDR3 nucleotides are TGCAGTGCTCCTCTAGCGGGAGGGAAAGTAGATACGCAGTATTTT. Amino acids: CSAPLAGGKVDTQYF.

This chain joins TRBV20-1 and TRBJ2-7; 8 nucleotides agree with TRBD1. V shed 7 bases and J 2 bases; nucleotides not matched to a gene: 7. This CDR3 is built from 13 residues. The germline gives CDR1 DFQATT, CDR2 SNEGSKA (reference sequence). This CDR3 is CSVSNRGTYEQYF. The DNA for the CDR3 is TGCAGTGTCTCTAACAGGGGGACCTACGAGCAGTACTTC.

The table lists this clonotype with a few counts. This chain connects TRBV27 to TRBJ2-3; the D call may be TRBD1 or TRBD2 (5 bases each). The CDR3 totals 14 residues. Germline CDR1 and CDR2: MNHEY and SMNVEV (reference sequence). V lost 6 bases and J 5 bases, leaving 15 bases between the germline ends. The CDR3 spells CASSLQGPRDTQYF. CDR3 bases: TGTGCCAGCAGCCTGCAGGGACCGAGAGATACGCAGTATTTT.